This TCR beta chain was documented in a study of cytomegalovirus exposure and HLA in healthy donors. The PCR contained 60 Vbeta and 13 Jbeta primers. The method was immunoSEQ multiplex PCR; TCRdb's version includes in-frame clones alone and lacks a portion of them. The sample records roughly 200,000 clones, roughly 73% being singletons. This CDR3 region has 15 residues. Deletions cut 1 base from V and 2 bases from J, with 10 bases between. The germline V gene encodes CDR1 SGHAT and CDR2 FQNNGV. Material for sequencing was PBMCs. This sequence was found in a woman younger than 45 in good health and CMV-seronegative. The rearrangement joins TRBV11-2 to TRBJ2-3, with D tentatively TRBD2 (5 bases). The chain's CDR3 is CASSLVTGITDTQYF. The CDR3, as DNA: TGTGCCAGCAGCTTAGTTACCGGGATCACAGATACGCAGTATTTT.